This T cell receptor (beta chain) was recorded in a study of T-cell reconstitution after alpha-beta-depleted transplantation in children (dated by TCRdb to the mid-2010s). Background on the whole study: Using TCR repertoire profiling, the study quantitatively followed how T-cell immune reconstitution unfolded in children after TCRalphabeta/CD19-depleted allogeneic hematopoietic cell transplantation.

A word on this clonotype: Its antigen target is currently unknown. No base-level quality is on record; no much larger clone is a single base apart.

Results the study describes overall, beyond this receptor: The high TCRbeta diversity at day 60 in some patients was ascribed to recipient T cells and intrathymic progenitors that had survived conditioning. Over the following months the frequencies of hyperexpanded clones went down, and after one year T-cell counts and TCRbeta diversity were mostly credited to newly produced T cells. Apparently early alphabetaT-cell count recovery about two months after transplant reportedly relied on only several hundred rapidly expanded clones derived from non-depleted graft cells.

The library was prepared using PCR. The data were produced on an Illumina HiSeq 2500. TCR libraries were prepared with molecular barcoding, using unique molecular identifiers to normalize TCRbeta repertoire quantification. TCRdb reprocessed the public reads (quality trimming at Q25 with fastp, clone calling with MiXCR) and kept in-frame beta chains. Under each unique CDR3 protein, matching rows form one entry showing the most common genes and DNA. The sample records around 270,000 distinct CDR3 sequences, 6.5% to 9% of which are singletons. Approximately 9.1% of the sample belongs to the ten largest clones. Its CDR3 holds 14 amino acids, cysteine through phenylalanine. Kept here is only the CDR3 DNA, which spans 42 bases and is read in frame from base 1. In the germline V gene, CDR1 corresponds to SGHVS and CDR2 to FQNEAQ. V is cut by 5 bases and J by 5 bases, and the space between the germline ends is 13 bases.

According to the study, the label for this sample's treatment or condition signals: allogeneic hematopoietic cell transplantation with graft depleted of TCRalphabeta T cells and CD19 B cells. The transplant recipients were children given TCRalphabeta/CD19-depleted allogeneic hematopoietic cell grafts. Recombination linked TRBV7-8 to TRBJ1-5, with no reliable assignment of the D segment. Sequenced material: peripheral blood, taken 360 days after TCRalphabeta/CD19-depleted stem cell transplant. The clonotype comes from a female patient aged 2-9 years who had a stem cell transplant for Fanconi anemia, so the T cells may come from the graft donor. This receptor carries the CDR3 CASSPRREDQPQHF. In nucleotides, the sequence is TGTGCCAGCAGCCCGAGACGGGAGGATCAGCCCCAGCATTTT.